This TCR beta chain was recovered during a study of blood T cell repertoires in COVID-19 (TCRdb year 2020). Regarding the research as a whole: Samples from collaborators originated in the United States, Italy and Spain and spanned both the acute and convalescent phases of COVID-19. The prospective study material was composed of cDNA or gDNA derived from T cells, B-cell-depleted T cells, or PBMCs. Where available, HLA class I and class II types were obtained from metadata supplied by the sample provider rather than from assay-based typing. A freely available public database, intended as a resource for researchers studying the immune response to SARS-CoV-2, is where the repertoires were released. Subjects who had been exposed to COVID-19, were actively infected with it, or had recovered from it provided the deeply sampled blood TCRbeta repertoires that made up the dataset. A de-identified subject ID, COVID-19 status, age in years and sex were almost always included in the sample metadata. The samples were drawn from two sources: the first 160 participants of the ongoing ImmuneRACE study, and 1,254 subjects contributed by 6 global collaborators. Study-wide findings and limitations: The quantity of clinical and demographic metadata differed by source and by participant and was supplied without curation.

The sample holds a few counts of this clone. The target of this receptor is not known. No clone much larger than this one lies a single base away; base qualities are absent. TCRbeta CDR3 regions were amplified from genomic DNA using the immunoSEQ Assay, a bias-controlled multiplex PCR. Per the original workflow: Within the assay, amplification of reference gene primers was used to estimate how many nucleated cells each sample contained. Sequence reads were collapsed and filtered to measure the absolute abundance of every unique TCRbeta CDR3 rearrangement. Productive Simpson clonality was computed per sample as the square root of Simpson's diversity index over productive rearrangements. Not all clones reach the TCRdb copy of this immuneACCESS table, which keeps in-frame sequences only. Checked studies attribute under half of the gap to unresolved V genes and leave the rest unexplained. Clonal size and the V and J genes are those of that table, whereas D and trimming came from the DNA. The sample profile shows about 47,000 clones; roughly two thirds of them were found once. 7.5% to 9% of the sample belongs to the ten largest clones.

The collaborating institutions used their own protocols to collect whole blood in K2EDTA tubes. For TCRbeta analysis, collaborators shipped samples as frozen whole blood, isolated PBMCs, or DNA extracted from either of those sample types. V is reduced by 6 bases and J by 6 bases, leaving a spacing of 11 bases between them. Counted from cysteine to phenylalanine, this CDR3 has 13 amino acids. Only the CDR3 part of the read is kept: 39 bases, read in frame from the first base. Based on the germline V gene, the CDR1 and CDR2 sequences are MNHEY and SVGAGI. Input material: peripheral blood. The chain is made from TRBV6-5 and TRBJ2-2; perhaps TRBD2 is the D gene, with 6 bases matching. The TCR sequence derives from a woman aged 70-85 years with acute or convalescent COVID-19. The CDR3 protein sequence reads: CASRRGYAGELFF. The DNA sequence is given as TGTGCCAGCAGACGGGGGTATGCCGGGGAGCTGTTTTTT.